The rows below give T cell receptor beta chains drawn from one sample of a study of CD8 T cells in Susac syndrome. TCRdb itself ran the immunoSEQ multiplex PCR reads through MiXCR, one entry per CDR3 protein. The table shows approximately 190,000 distinct CDR3 sequences, with about 94% occurring only once. The sequenced sample was CD4+ T cells from PBMCs. These TCRs come from a human donor in good health. The CDR3 runs from the conserved cysteine through the conserved F or W. D genes are given only for firm matches. Part of the rows lack a size; the others show once, few, many or a class for expanded clones.

.,.,TRBV29-1,TRBJ1-2,10,CSVDGDGYTF,TGCAGCGTTGATGGGGATGGCTACACCTTC
TRBD1,.,TRBV9,TRBJ1-1,16,CASSIGQGARGTEAFF,TGTGCCAGCAGCATCGGACAGGGGGCGCGGGGCACTGAAGCTTTCTTT
.,.,TRBV10-3,TRBJ1-2,12,CATAQVNYGYTF,TGTGCCACCGCGCAGGTTAACTATGGCTACACCTTC
.,.,TRBV28,TRBJ1-5,16,CASRSSGAGSNQPQHF,TGTGCCAGCAGATCCTCGGGGGCGGGGAGCAATCAGCCCCAGCATTTT
.,.,TRBV28,TRBJ2-4,13,CASSSGDRLIQYF,TGTGCCAGCAGTTCGGGTGACAGGCTTATTCAGTACTTC
.,once,TRBV12-3/TRBV12-4,TRBJ1-2,13,CASSPLSTSGYTF,TGTGCCAGCAGTCCCCTTTCGACTTCTGGCTACACCTTC
.,.,TRBV2,TRBJ1-3,15,CASSEPRGTGNTIYF,TGTGCCAGCAGTGAACCGCGGGGGACTGGAAACACCATATATTTT
.,.,TRBV3-1,TRBJ2-5,14,CASSQEGRQETQYF,TGTGCCAGCAGCCAAGAAGGCAGACAAGAGACCCAGTACTTC
TRBD1,.,TRBV3-1,TRBJ1-3,16,CASSQVGTGRGNTIYF,TGTGCCAGCAGCCAAGTAGGGACAGGGAGAGGAAACACCATATATTTT
.,few,TRBV18,TRBJ2-3,12,CASSTSTDTQYF,TGTGCCAGCTCAACCAGCACAGATACGCAGTATTTT
TRBD1,.,TRBV12-3/TRBV12-4,TRBJ2-5,16,CASSPIGTGRRETQYF,TGTGCCAGCAGTCCCATCGGGACAGGGCGAAGAGAGACCCAGTACTTC
.,.,TRBV3-1,TRBJ1-3,15,CASSQVRVSGNTIYF,TGTGCCAGCAGCCAAGTTCGAGTCTCTGGAAACACCATATATTTT
TRBD2,.,TRBV5-1,TRBJ2-7,15,CASSLEPAGAPQQYF,TGCGCCAGCAGCTTGGAGCCAGCGGGGGCCCCTCAGCAGTACTTC
.,.,TRBV9,TRBJ1-6,15,CASSPGGVRNSPLHF,TGTGCCAGCAGCCCCGGGGGAGTGAGGAATTCACCCCTCCACTTT
TRBD1,.,TRBV5-1,TRBJ1-2,13,CASSPDRGGGYTF,TGCGCCAGCAGCCCTGACAGGGGAGGTGGCTACACCTTC
TRBD2,.,TRBV2,TRBJ2-5,15,CASSSTSGGGETQYF,TGTGCCAGCAGTTCGACTAGCGGAGGCGGGGAGACCCAGTACTTC
TRBD1,.,TRBV24-1,TRBJ2-1,15,CATTPGTGGWNEQFF,TGTGCCACCACCCCTGGGACAGGGGGCTGGAATGAGCAGTTCTTC
.,.,TRBV12-3/TRBV12-4,TRBJ2-7,11,CASSSNHEQYF,TGTGCCAGCAGTTCGAACCACGAGCAGTACTTC
.,.,TRBV24-1,TRBJ2-5,13,CATSHRVQETQYF,TGTGCCACCAGCCACAGGGTCCAAGAGACCCAGTACTTC
TRBD1,.,TRBV6-5,TRBJ2-7,12,CASSNRGHEQYF,TGTGCCAGCTCAAACAGGGGGCATGAGCAGTACTTC
TRBD1,.,TRBV2,TRBJ1-4,14,CASRRDRDYEKLFF,TGTGCCAGCAGGCGGGACAGGGATTACGAAAAACTGTTTTTT
.,few,TRBV6-2/TRBV6-3,TRBJ2-6,13,CASSLQGANVLTF,TGTGCCAGCAGCTTACAGGGCGCCAACGTCCTGACTTTC
.,.,TRBV29-1,TRBJ2-2,14,CSVSGVSGTGELFF,TGCAGCGTTTCAGGGGTATCGGGGACCGGGGAGCTGTTTTTT
.,.,TRBV5-1,TRBJ1-5,16,CARPNFCGGSNQPQHF,TGCGCCAGGCCTAACTTCTGCGGGGGAAGCAATCAGCCCCAGCATTTT
.,.,TRBV3-1,TRBJ2-7,17,CASSQSNRPGRADEQYF,TGTGCCAGCAGCCAATCGAACCGACCGGGCAGGGCCGACGAGCAGTACTTC
TRBD1,.,TRBV29-1,TRBJ2-1,15,CSVLRDRDPHNEQFF,TGCAGCGTGCTGAGGGACAGGGACCCTCACAATGAGCAGTTCTTC
.,.,TRBV30,TRBJ1-6,12,CAWSRVDSPLHF,TGTGCCTGGAGTAGGGTGGATTCACCCCTCCACTTT
.,.,TRBV28,TRBJ1-1,14,CASSPIDRKTEAFF,TGTGCCAGCAGCCCGATTGACAGGAAGACTGAAGCTTTCTTT
TRBD1,.,TRBV5-1,TRBJ2-5,14,CASSGTGRQETQYF,TGCGCCAGCAGCGGGACAGGGCGGCAAGAGACCCAGTACTTC
.,.,TRBV7-9,TRBJ1-1,12,CASTLFGGEAFF,TGTGCCAGCACCCTGTTCGGGGGGGAAGCTTTCTTT
.,.,TRBV7-9,TRBJ1-3,11,CASSQANTIYF,TGTGCCAGCAGCCAGGCGAACACCATATATTTT
.,.,TRBV5-1,TRBJ2-1,20,CASSPRSLRGSKGSYNEQFF,TGCGCCAGCAGCCCCCGAAGTTTGAGGGGGAGCAAAGGGTCCTACAATGAGCAGTTCTTC
TRBD2,.,TRBV3-1,TRBJ2-1,15,CASSPKAGGQNEQFF,TGTGCCAGCAGCCCTAAAGCGGGGGGCCAAAATGAGCAGTTCTTC
.,.,TRBV7-2,TRBJ2-2,15,CASSLRDTNTGELFF,TGTGCCAGCAGCCTCCGGGACACCAACACCGGGGAGCTGTTTTTT
.,once,TRBV11-1,TRBJ2-2,13,CASRHPNTGELFF,TGTGCCAGCAGACACCCGAACACCGGGGAGCTGTTTTTT
.,.,TRBV5-1,TRBJ2-4,14,CASSSQGIKNIQYF,TGCGCCAGCAGCTCACAGGGAATCAAAAACATTCAGTACTTC
.,.,TRBV4-1,TRBJ1-1,15,CASSQASSPRTEAFF,TGCGCCAGCAGCCAAGCCTCGTCCCCGAGGACTGAAGCTTTCTTT
.,once,TRBV12-3/TRBV12-4,TRBJ2-4,12,CASRVGGNIQYF,TGTGCCAGCAGGGTGGGCGGAAACATTCAGTACTTC
.,.,TRBV6-5,TRBJ2-2,15,CASSYLRFNTGELFF,TGTGCCAGCAGTTACTTACGGTTCAACACCGGGGAGCTGTTTTTT
.,.,TRBV12-3/TRBV12-4,TRBJ2-1,11,CASRIAMEQFF,TGTGCCAGCAGAATAGCAATGGAGCAGTTCTTC
.,.,TRBV29-1,TRBJ2-5,12,CSAALSQETQYF,TGCAGCGCCGCCCTGTCACAAGAGACCCAGTACTTC
.,.,TRBV2,TRBJ1-5,14,CASSKGTIYQPQHF,TGTGCCAGCTCGAAGGGGACGATCTATCAGCCCCAGCATTTT
.,once,TRBV3-1,TRBJ1-2,13,CASSPGPTSSYTF,TGTGCCAGCAGCCCGGGACCGACATCCAGCTACACCTTC
.,once,TRBV4-2,TRBJ1-4,16,CASSQVGGPGSEKLFF,TGTGCCAGCAGCCAAGTAGGAGGGCCAGGGAGTGAAAAACTGTTTTTT
.,.,TRBV10-3,TRBJ2-7,13,CAISERQDYEQYF,TGTGCCATCAGTGAAAGGCAGGACTACGAGCAGTACTTC
.,few,TRBV6-2/TRBV6-3,TRBJ2-7,12,CASSLTTSEQYF,TGTGCCAGCAGTCTTACGACCTCCGAGCAGTACTTC
TRBD2,.,TRBV20-1,TRBJ2-3,15,CSARDPSGGDDTQYF,TGCAGTGCTAGAGATCCTAGCGGGGGGGATGATACGCAGTATTTT
TRBD2,.,TRBV5-1,TRBJ2-1,14,CASSLEGTSGEQFF,TGCGCCAGCAGCTTGGAGGGGACTAGCGGTGAGCAGTTCTTC
TRBD1,.,TRBV28,TRBJ1-2,17,CASIRDRLGARTYGYTF,TGTGCCAGCATCAGGGACAGGCTGGGGGCGAGGACCTATGGCTACACCTTC
.,.,TRBV19,TRBJ1-5,15,CASSINGDSNQPQHF,TGTGCCAGTAGTATAAATGGAGATAGCAATCAGCCCCAGCATTTT
.,.,TRBV5-4,TRBJ2-6,14,CASPGASGANVLTF,TGTGCCAGCCCCGGGGCCTCTGGGGCCAACGTCCTGACTTTC
TRBD1,.,TRBV28,TRBJ1-6,17,CASSWGQGFSYNSPLHF,TGTGCCAGCAGTTGGGGACAGGGTTTCTCCTATAATTCACCCCTCCACTTT